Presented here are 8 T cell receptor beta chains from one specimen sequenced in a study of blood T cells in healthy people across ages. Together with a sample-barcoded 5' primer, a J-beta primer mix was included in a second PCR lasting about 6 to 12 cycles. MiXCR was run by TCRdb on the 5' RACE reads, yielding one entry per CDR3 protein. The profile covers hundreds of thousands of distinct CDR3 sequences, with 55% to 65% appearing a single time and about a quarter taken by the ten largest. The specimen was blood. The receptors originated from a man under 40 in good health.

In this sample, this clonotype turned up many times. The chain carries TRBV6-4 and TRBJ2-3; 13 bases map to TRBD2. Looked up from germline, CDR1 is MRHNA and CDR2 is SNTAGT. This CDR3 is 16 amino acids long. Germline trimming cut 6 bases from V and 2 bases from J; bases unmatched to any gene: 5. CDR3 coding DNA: TGTGCCAGCAGCCTGACTAGCGGGGGGCCCACAGATACGCAGTATTTT. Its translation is CASSLTSGGPTDTQYF.

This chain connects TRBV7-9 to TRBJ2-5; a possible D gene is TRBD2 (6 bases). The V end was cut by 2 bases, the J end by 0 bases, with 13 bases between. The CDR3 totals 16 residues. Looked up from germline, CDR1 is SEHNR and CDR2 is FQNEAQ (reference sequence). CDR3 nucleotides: TGTGCCAGCAGCTTACTCCCCAGGGACTACCAAGAGACCCAGTACTTC. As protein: CASSLLPRDYQETQYF.

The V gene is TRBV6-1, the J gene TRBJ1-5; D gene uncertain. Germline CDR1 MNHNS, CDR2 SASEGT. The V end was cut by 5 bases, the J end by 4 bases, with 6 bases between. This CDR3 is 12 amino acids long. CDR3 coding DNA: TGTGCCAGCAGTCCCCAGAATCAGCCCCAGCATTTT. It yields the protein CASSPQNQPQHF.

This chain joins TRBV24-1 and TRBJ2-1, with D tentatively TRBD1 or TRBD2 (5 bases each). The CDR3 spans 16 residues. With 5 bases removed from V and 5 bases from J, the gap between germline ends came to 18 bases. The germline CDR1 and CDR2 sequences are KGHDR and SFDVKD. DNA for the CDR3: TGTGCCACCAGTGTGGGGGTTGTAGGGCGCGACAATGAGCAGTTCTTC. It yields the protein CATSVGVVGRDNEQFF.

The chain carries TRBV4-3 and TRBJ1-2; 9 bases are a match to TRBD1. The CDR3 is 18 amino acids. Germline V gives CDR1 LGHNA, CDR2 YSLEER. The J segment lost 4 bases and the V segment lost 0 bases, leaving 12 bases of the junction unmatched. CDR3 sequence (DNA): TGCGCCAGCAGCCAAGATAGTCGAAACAGGGGGCGCGGCTATGGCTACACCTTC. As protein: CASSQDSRNRGRGYGYTF.

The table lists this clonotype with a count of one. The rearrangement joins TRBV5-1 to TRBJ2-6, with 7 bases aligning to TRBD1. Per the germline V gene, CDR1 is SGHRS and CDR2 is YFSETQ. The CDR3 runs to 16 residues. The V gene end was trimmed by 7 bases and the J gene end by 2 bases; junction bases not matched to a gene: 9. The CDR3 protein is CASRIRQGTGANVLTF. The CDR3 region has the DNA TGCGCCAGCCGCATCCGACAGGGAACTGGGGCCAACGTCCTGACTTTC.

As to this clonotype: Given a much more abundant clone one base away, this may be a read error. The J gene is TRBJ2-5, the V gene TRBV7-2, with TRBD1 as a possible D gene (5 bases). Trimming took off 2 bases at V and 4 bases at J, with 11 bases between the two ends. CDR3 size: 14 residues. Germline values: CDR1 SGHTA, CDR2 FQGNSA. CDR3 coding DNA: TGTGCCAGCAGCTTATTCAGGGTAGGAGAGACCCAGTACTTC. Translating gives CASSLFRVGETQYF.

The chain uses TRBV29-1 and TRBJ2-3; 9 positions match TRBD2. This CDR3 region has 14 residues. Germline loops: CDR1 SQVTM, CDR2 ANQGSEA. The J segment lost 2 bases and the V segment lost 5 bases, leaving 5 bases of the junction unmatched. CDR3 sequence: CSVSAGGLTDTQYF. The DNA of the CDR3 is TGCAGCGTTTCGGCGGGGGGGCTCACAGATACGCAGTATTTT.